The source of this TCR beta chain is a study of PD-1 blockade in classical Hodgkin lymphoma. Findings and caveats of the study: The study found complete responders had baseline diversity similar to newly diagnosed patients. Relapsed/refractory patients reportedly had the lowest baseline TCR diversity, below newly diagnosed patients, who were below healthy donors.

As for this clone: Its antigen remains unknown.

This CDR3 contains 13 residues. Germline V gives CDR1 SEHNR, CDR2 FQNEAQ (reference sequence). Trimming removed 8 bases from V and 6 bases from J, with 14 bases in between. This table comes from immunoSEQ multiplex PCR, and its TCRdb copy is limited to in-frame clones, with some not included. The sample yields approximately 99,000 clones, 70% to 90% seen once. There was relapse after autologous stem cell transplantation in every patient, and there was variation in brentuximab vedotin exposure. The TCR comes from a human donor with classical Hodgkin lymphoma. This chain links TRBV7-9 with TRBJ1-3; unclear D gene. Here the sequenced sample was peripheral blood mononuclear cells (PBMCs), taken before the second cycle of nivolumab. The CDR3 coding sequence is TGTGCCAGCGATAAGCGCGTGCTAAACACCATATATTTT. Amino acid sequence: CASDKRVLNTIYF.